Sequencing of this TCR beta chain was carried out in a study of tumor-infiltrating lymphocytes in primary liver carcinoma. At the level of the study: Men and women, 30 to 69 years of age, made up the patients. The neoplasms were of stage T1-T3 N0M0, with dimensions of about 4.2 to 10 cm across.

CDR1 is SGHNT and CDR2 is YYREEE in the germline V gene (reference sequence). This CDR3 spans 16 amino acids. The roughly 17-31 mg bulk tissue piece was not sorted before simultaneous RNA and DNA extraction. The patients lived with chronic HBV infection and had not yet received any treatment. Study findings and constraints: Significantly larger top-250-clone fractions were found in tumors than in blood (p = 0.039).

A primer matching the constant region was used to make TCR beta cDNA from 500 to 650 ng of total RNA. Investigators got TCR beta libraries out of three nested multiplex PCR rounds, done with slightly modified ARM-PCR. Rounds one and two of PCR, each of roughly 10 cycles, were primed with TRBV1-TRBV30 forward primers and a C-beta reverse primer. MiXCR, applied by TCRdb to the multiplex PCR reads, yields one record per CDR3 protein. Seen here are 40,000 or so distinct CDR3 sequences, approximately 71% observed once, and the top ten hold around 41%. With regard to this clonotype: What it recognizes is unknown. One end of the junction does not line up with germline, which may come from a read error.

The rearrangement uses TRBV5-4 and TRBJ2-2; TRBD1 might be the D (6 bases). Sample: tumor-adjacent normal liver tissue. The clonotype comes from a woman aged 25 to 39 with primary liver carcinoma and hepatitis B virus infection. This CDR3 reads CANSSTGRINTGELFF. The CDR3 DNA is TGTGCCAACAGCTCGACAGGCCGAATCAACACCGGGGAGCTGTTTTTT. Full variable domain (missing parts from reference TRBV5-4 and TRBJ2-2): ETGVTQSPTHLIKTRGQQVTLRCSSQSGHNTVSWYQQALGQGPQFIFQYYREEENGRGNFPPRFSGLQFPNYSSELNVNALELDDSALYLCANSSTGRINTGELFFGEGSRLTVL.